This T cell receptor (beta chain) derives from a study of tumor and adjacent non-tumor tissue in lung cancer. The study's findings and limits: Tumor TCR diversity, when higher, was linked to shorter survival. Top 100 clones took a larger repertoire share in normal lung.

Three rounds of nested PCR, following a modified ARM-PCR protocol, produced the TCRbeta library. From the multiplex PCR reads, TCRdb called clonotypes with MiXCR, one entry per CDR3 protein. Among 200,000 to 250,000 distinct CDR3 sequences listed, around 70% were seen once. V was cut by 8 bases and J by 3 bases, with 20 bases left in between. Germline lookup yields CDR1 MNHEY and CDR2 SVGAGI. The CDR3 is made up of 15 amino acids. No cell sorting was done before RNA was extracted from the tissue. This clonotype showed up just a few times. The target antigen is unknown. The sequence came from a man in his fifties or sixties with non-small cell lung cancer. The chain uses TRBV6-5 and TRBJ2-7; the D call may be TRBD1 or TRBD2 (5 bases each). The sequencing input was lung tumor tissue. CDR3 residues: CASCNGGVARYEQYF. CDR3 sequence (DNA): TGTGCCAGCTGTAATGGGGGAGTCGCTCGCTACGAGCAGTACTTC.